This T cell receptor beta chain was captured by sequencing in a study of T cell repertoires in ileal Crohn's disease (dated by TCRdb to between 2018 and 2020). A note on the overall study: At the time of surgery, roughly 40% of patients were active smokers, and the median duration of disease was roughly 8.3 years. The study was conducted in parallel with a multicentre cohort that was designed to identify predictors of early endoscopic recurrence following ileocolonic resection. Endoscopic postoperative recurrence was defined by a Rutgeerts score above i0. A total of around 150 mucosal samples from some 57 patients were sequenced, collected from several sites on the surgical specimen as well as at postoperative endoscopy. All patients had surgery for a complication: stricturing disease in 61% and penetrating disease in 39%. Roughly half of the patients were given postoperative therapy, with 15 to 20 on anti-TNF agents and 11 on thiopurines. Neoterminal ileum biopsies obtained at postoperative colonoscopy were designated as M6 samples. A prospective multicentre cohort supplied the 57 Crohn's disease patients whose TCR repertoires were analysed.

For this clone: Its antigen is not yet known. The record has no base qualities; no much larger clone is one base away.

For commercial TCRB immunosequencing, 400 to 550 nanograms of biopsy DNA were submitted for each sample. Adaptive Biotechnology amplified the CDR3 regions from genomic DNA with a two-step multiplex PCR designed to control amplification bias. The first PCR used primers for every V and J gene segment; the second PCR added barcodes and Illumina adapters. An Illumina instrument was used to sequence the CDR3 libraries. The study's processing was this. The analysis used both the pipelines supplied by the vendor and custom analysis of the raw data in R/Bioconductor with R version 3.3.0. Clonality, ranging from 0 to 1, was calculated as the inverse of the normalised Shannon entropy of all productive clones. The repertoire share taken up by the top 100 clones defined high-frequency clones, and only clones that passed a 95% confidence test were kept. Repertoire diversity was measured with the Simpson index, and overlap between samples was measured with the Morisita-Horn index. What TCRdb holds here is the immuneACCESS table cut down to in-frame rearrangements. Part of the clones is not present; checked against another copy, under half of the missing clones reflect an unresolved V gene, and the others are unexplained. V and J calls and clone size are copied from that table; D and trimming were computed from the DNA. The sample records 12,000 or so clones, 65% to 80% of which are singletons. Over 6.5% of the sample comes from the top ten.

What this sample's time point label stands for: neoterminal ileum biopsy at postoperative endoscopy, about 6 months after surgery. To be eligible, patients had to be adults with ileal or ileocolonic Crohn's disease and an indication for ileocolonic resection. Before DNA extraction, whole ileal mucosal biopsies were kept frozen at -80 degrees C. Genomic DNA was isolated from frozen whole biopsies using a TRizol-based method, and the DNA was quantified with a NanoDrop 2000 spectrophotometer. General study outcomes and caveats: Postoperative endoscopy was performed at varying times within the first year after surgery, with a median delay of about seven months. Higher percentages of high-frequency clones at the time of surgery were linked to endoscopic recurrence, and every patient with clonality above 26.8% (18/57) had recurrence. Only a subgroup of patients, of unstated size, had their mucosal CD4 and CD8 T cells sorted and sequenced. Compared with CD4 T cells, sorted CD8 T cells contained more high-frequency clones, which suggests that the mucosal expansions were mostly CD8. Compared with non-smokers, patients who were active smokers at surgery showed a significantly higher proportion of clonal expansions (about 27% vs 20%, p=0.02).

CDR1 and CDR2, per the germline V gene, are SGHVS and FQNEAQ. CDR3 length: 15 amino acids, cysteine to phenylalanine. CDR3 DNA only is kept here, 45 bases in frame from base 1. V is clipped by 5 bases and J by 5 bases, and the sequence between their germline boundaries is 19 bases long. Recombination joined TRBV7-8 with TRBJ2-7; TRBD1 is a possible D gene, resting on 6 matching bases. This receptor was obtained from an adult with Crohn's disease. The sample was ileal tissue. The CDR3 has the sequence CASSTQPQGRDEQYF. The DNA is TGTGCCAGCAGCACCCAACCACAGGGCAGGGACGAGCAGTACTTC.